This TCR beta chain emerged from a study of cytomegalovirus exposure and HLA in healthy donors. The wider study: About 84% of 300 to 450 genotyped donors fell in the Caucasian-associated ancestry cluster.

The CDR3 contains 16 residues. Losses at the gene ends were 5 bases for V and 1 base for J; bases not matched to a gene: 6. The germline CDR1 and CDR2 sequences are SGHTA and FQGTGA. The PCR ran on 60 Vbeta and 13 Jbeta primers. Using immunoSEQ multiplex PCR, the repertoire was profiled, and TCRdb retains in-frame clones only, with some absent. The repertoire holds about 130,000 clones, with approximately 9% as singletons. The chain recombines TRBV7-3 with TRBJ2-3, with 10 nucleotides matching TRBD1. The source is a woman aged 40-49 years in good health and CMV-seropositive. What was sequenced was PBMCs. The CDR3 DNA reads TGTGCCAGCAGCCGAATAGGGACAGGGGGCACAGATACGCAGTATTTT. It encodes CASSRIGTGGTDTQYF.